These 25 T cell receptor beta chains came from one sample sequenced in a study of blood T cell repertoires in COVID-19. Assay: immunoSEQ multiplex PCR; the TCRdb copy retains only in-frame clones and omits some. This sample has tens of thousands of clones, with over 70% found just once. Input material: peripheral blood. The receptors were sampled from a man aged 45-65 years with acute or convalescent COVID-19.

The genes are TRBV5-6 and TRBJ1-5; D is perhaps TRBD1 (6 bases). V lost 4 bases, J lost 4 bases, and 9 bases lay in between. Germline CDR1 SGHDT, CDR2 YYEEEE. CDR3 length equals 13 residues. The CDR3 sequence is CASSQDSNQPQHF. Written as DNA, the CDR3 is TGTGCCAGCAGCCAGGACAGTAATCAGCCCCAGCATTTT.

The rearrangement links TRBV3-1 (or the pseudogene TRBV3-2) to TRBJ1-3; 8 bases match TRBD1. V lost 1 base, J lost 4 bases, and 0 bases stayed unmatched. There are 14 residues in the CDR3. The germline gives CDR1 LGHDT, CDR2 YNNKEL (reference sequence). The CDR3 DNA reads as TGTGCCAGCAGCCAAGGGACAGGGGGAAACACCATATATTTT. It translates to CASSQGTGGNTIYF.

Only one count was recorded for this clone. The V and J genes are TRBV6-5 and TRBJ2-7; D is unresolved. Looked up from germline, CDR1 is MNHEY and CDR2 is SVGAGI. Trimming took off 6 bases at V and 2 bases at J, with 14 bases between the two ends. This CDR3 region has 14 residues. As DNA, the CDR3 is TGTGCCAGCAGACCTCTACGCGACACCTACGAGCAGTACTTC. It yields the protein CASRPLRDTYEQYF.

The chain links TRBV7-2 to TRBJ1-3; D ambiguous. CDR1 SGHTA and CDR2 FQGNSA come from the germline V gene. CDR3 size: 14 residues. Trimming left V 5 bases short and J 2 bases short, with 10 bases between. In DNA, the CDR3 is TGTGCCAGCAGCCCCGGGGTCGCTGGAAACACCATATATTTT. Encoded protein: CASSPGVAGNTIYF.

The J gene is TRBJ1-5, the V gene TRBV28; D gene uncertain. This CDR3 is 16 amino acids long. V was clipped by 5 bases and J by 0 bases, with 14 bases between them. Germline V gene data show CDR1 as MDHEN and CDR2 as SYDVKM. In DNA form, the CDR3 reads TGTGCCAGCAGTGCTGATCTCTCCTATAGCAATCAGCCCCAGCATTTT. It translates to CASSADLSYSNQPQHF. The full variable domain, in which reference TRBV28 and TRBJ1-5 provide the parts outside the CDR3, is DVKVTQSSRYLVKRTGEKVFLECVQDMDHENMFWYRQDPGLGLRLIYFSYDVKMKEKGDIPEGYSVSREKKERFSLILESASTNQTSMYLCASSADLSYSNQPQHFGDGTRLSIL.

V and J are TRBV7-2 and TRBJ2-7, with a possible D match to TRBD2 (6 bases). Trimming pared 5 bases from V and 7 bases from J, leaving 24 bases between. The CDR3 has 16 amino acids. CDR1 is SGHTA and CDR2 is FQGNSA in the germline V gene. CDR3 sequence reads: CASSQRTSNPRAEQYF. For the CDR3, the DNA is TGTGCCAGCAGCCAGCGTACTAGCAATCCCCGAGCGGAGCAGTACTTC.

The chain joins TRBV11-2 to TRBJ2-2; D is possibly TRBD2 (7 bases). Germline V gene sequence: CDR1 SGHAT, CDR2 FQNNGV. V lost 5 bases to trimming and J lost 5 bases, with 21 bases between them. This CDR3 spans 17 amino acids. CDR3 amino acids: CASSPTKRGGSTGELFF. The CDR3 DNA sequence: TGTGCCAGCAGCCCCACGAAGAGGGGGGGCAGTACCGGGGAGCTGTTTTTT.

V usage is TRBV9 and J usage is TRBJ1-5; a possible D gene is TRBD1 (5 bases). This CDR3 region has 15 residues. V lost 0 bases and J 4 bases, leaving 11 bases between the germline ends. Germline V gene data show CDR1 as SGDLS and CDR2 as YYNGEE. The CDR3 loop reads CASSVDGAVNQPQHF. The CDR3 region has the DNA TGTGCCAGCAGCGTAGATGGGGCAGTTAATCAGCCCCAGCATTTT.

This clone was found a few times. The chain carries TRBV3-1 (or the pseudogene TRBV3-2) and TRBJ1-5; D remains unclear. The CDR3 consists of 13 residues. Trimming took off 4 bases at V and 3 bases at J, with 7 bases between the two ends. Germline loops: CDR1 LGHDT, CDR2 YNNKEL (reference sequence). CDR3 nucleotides: TGTGCCAGCAGCCCGGGGATCAATCAGCCCCAGCATTTT. Translation: CASSPGINQPQHF.

As for this clone: This sample includes further DNA sequences coding for the same CDR3. The rearrangement uses TRBV6-6 and TRBJ1-2; maybe TRBD1 (6 bases). From germline, CDR1 is MNHNY and CDR2 SVGAGI (reference sequence). V shed 4 bases and J shed 2 bases, with 8 bases lying between them. The CDR3 contains 13 residues. The CDR3 reads CASSSTGNYGYTF. The CDR3 coding sequence is TGTGCCAGCAGTTCGACAGGCAACTATGGCTACACCTTC.

J is TRBJ2-5 and V is TRBV18, with TRBD1 matching 9 bases. V dropped 6 bases and J dropped 5; count of bases not matched to a gene: 4. The length of the CDR3 is 13 residues. Germline CDR1 is KGHSH and CDR2 is LQKENI. DNA for the CDR3: TGTGCCAGCTCTCCCGGGACAGGGGAGACCCAGTACTTC. Amino acids: CASSPGTGETQYF. The full variable domain, its missing parts supplied by reference TRBV18 and TRBJ2-5, is NAGVMQNPRHLVRRRGQEARLRCSPMKGHSHVYWYRQLPEEGLKFMVYLQKENIIDESGMPKERFSAEFPKEGPSILRIQQVVRGDSAAYFCASSPGTGETQYFGPGTRLLVL.

There are a few counts of this clone. In DNA, the CDR3 is TGTGCCAGTAGCCCAGCGACGGGCCAGGGAGGTTATCAGCCCCAGCATTTT. Protein sequence: CASSPATGQGGYQPQHF. The gene calls are TRBV19 and TRBJ1-5, with TRBD1 as a possible D gene (5 bases). CDR3 length equals 17 residues. V was clipped by 6 bases and J by 5 bases, with 23 bases between them. Germline V lookup: CDR1 LNHDA, CDR2 SQIVND (reference sequence).

The chain combines TRBV5-4 with TRBJ1-1; D is unclear. The CDR3 extends over 14 amino acids. Per germline, CDR1 SGHNT and CDR2 YYREEE (reference sequence). Trimming took 0 bases from V and 2 from J, leaving 8 bases between them. CDR3 protein: CASSLASRNTEAFF. Here the CDR3 DNA reads TGTGCCAGCAGCTTGGCGAGCCGTAACACTGAAGCTTTCTTT.

This clone was detected a few times. The rearrangement joins TRBV19 to TRBJ2-1; D remains ambiguous. The germline V gene encodes CDR1 LNHDA and CDR2 SQIVND (reference sequence). V shed 6 bases and J shed 10 bases, with 13 bases lying between them. The CDR3 is made up of 12 amino acids. CDR3 DNA: TGTGCCAGTAGCCCCAACTTAATGGAGCAGTTCTTC. It specifies CASSPNLMEQFF. The whole variable domain, filled in from reference TRBV19 and TRBJ2-1, reads DGGITQSPKYLFRKEGQNVTLSCEQNLNHDAMYWYRQDPGQGLRLIYYSQIVNDFQKGDIAEGYSVSREKKESFPLTVTSAQKNPTAFYLCASSPNLMEQFFGPGTRLTVL.

The genes are TRBV7-2 and TRBJ1-5; 12 bases match TRBD1. CDR1 is SGHTA and CDR2 is FQGNSA in the germline V gene. With 4 bases clipped from V and 7 bases from J, the junction kept 5 bases outside the gene matches. The CDR3 runs 15 residues. This chain's CDR3 is CASSSGTGGRQPQHF. The CDR3 region has the DNA TGTGCCAGCAGCTCAGGGACAGGGGGCAGACAGCCCCAGCATTTT.

The chain combines TRBV19 with TRBJ1-2; D unresolved. V lost 3 bases, J lost 0 bases, and 17 bases lay in between. The CDR3 extends over 17 amino acids. The V gene's germline CDR1 is LNHDA and CDR2 SQIVND (reference sequence). This chain's CDR3 is CASSMSMGGVSNYGYTF. The CDR3 DNA follows: TGTGCCAGTAGTATGTCTATGGGCGGGGTGTCTAACTATGGCTACACCTTC.

This chain connects TRBV5-1 to TRBJ2-3, with D perhaps matching TRBD1 (6 bases). Germline CDR1 reads SGHRS; CDR2 reads YFSETQ. Trimming pared 7 bases from V and 3 bases from J, leaving 9 bases between. The CDR3 totals 12 residues. The CDR3 here is CASHRETDTQYF. The CDR3 bases are TGCGCCAGCCACAGGGAAACAGATACGCAGTATTTT.

This chain uses TRBV7-2 with TRBJ1-2; weak D call: TRBD1 (6 bases). The CDR3 has 15 amino acids. Germline V gene data show CDR1 as SGHTA and CDR2 as FQGNSA. Trimming cost V 0 bases and J 8 bases, with 16 bases left between them. CDR3 sequence (DNA): TGTGCCAGCAGCTTAGCGAGCGGTGGGGGCGGGGGCTACACCTTC. It specifies CASSLASGGGGGYTF.

This clone was detected only once. V usage is TRBV19 and J usage is TRBJ1-6, with 9 bases identical to TRBD1. With V trimmed by 4 bases and J by 7 bases, 2 bases remained unmatched. The CDR3 is 14 amino acids. Germline V gene data show CDR1 as LNHDA and CDR2 as SQIVND (reference sequence). Written as DNA, the CDR3 is TGTGCCAGTAGTAGAGACAGGGGGAATTCACCCCTCCACTTT. Encoded protein: CASSRDRGNSPLHF.

The rearrangement joins TRBV30 to TRBJ2-1, with TRBD1 matching 8 bases. J gave up 7 bases and V 5 bases, and 7 bases lay outside the gene matches. The V gene's germline CDR1 is GTSNPN and CDR2 SVGIG (reference sequence). The CDR3 totals 13 residues. CDR3 DNA sequence: TGTGCCTGGCAAACGGACAGGGCAAATGAGCAGTTCTTC. This encodes CAWQTDRANEQFF.

V usage is TRBV15 and J usage is TRBJ2-3; a possible D gene is TRBD1 (6 bases). The CDR3 is made up of 15 amino acids. V lost 4 bases and J lost 1, with 12 bases in between. Germline CDR1 and CDR2: LNHNV and YYDKDF (reference sequence). CDR3 region: CATSNLQGRTDTQYF. CDR3 nucleotide sequence: TGTGCCACCAGCAACTTACAGGGCCGCACAGATACGCAGTATTTT.

The chain joins TRBV30 to TRBJ1-1; possible D gene TRBD1, 6 bases. V was trimmed by 4 bases and J by 0 bases, leaving 9 bases between them. The CDR3 covers 13 residues. Germline CDR1 GTSNPN, CDR2 SVGIG (reference sequence). Here the CDR3 DNA reads TGTGCCTGGATGGGACAAATGAACACTGAAGCTTTCTTT. The encoded protein is CAWMGQMNTEAFF.

This clone was found once. The chain recombines TRBV7-6 with TRBJ1-3, with D tentatively TRBD1 (5 bases). The CDR3 length is 15 residues. Germline V gene lookup returns CDR1 SGHVS and CDR2 FNYEAQ. Between the trimmed V and J ends, which lost 5 bases and 9 bases, there was a span of 20 bases. The CDR3 DNA reads as TGTGCCAGCAGCCGAGAGAGCTCAGGGTTCAGCACCATATATTTT. Encoded protein: CASSRESSGFSTIYF. Looking up the rest from reference TRBV7-6 and TRBJ1-3 gives the full variable domain: GAGVSQSPRYKVTKRGQDVALRCDPISGHVSLYWYRQALGQGPEFLTYFNYEAQQDKSGLPNDRFSAERPEGSISTLTIQRTEQRDSAMYRCASSRESSGFSTIYFGEGSWLTVV.

This chain connects TRBV7-2 to TRBJ2-3, with 9 nucleotides matching TRBD2. The germline gives CDR1 SGHTA, CDR2 FQGNSA. This CDR3 is 15 amino acids long. The ends lost 4 bases at V and 1 base at J; junction bases unmatched: 3. The chain's CDR3 is CASSSQRGGTDTQYF. Here the CDR3 DNA reads TGTGCCAGCAGCTCCCAGCGGGGGGGCACAGATACGCAGTATTTT. The complete variable domain, with remaining parts taken from reference TRBV7-2 and TRBJ2-3, reads GAGVSQSPSNKVTEKGKDVELRCDPISGHTALYWYRQSLGQGLEFLIYFQGNSAPDKSGLPSDRFSAERTGGSVSTLTIQRTQQEDSAVYLCASSSQRGGTDTQYFGPGTRLTVL.

V is TRBV2 and J is TRBJ2-7; the D gene is possibly TRBD1 (5 bases). Trimming removed 6 bases at V and 3 bases at J, with 9 bases between. The CDR3 sequence is 12 residues long. The V gene's germline CDR1 is SNHLY and CDR2 FYNNEI. The CDR3 DNA reads TGTGCCAGCAGGGTACAGGTCTACGAGCAGTACTTC. Its protein product is CASRVQVYEQYF.